This T cell receptor (beta chain) was obtained from a study of T-cell memory formation after mild COVID-19. Study in general: The TCR clusters were mostly specific to one donor. Study-wide findings and caveats: Nothing confirmed that second-wave clones peaking on day 37 were specific for SARS-CoV-2. While clones contracting from day 15 to 85 were balanced between CD4 and CD8, later expanders leaned CD4+.

The CDR3 has 15 residues. In germline, CDR1 is SEHNR, CDR2 FQNEAQ (reference sequence). V lost 5 bases and J 3 bases, leaving 15 bases between the germline ends. TCR alpha and TCR beta cDNA libraries with sample barcodes and UMIs came from 5'RACE using constant-segment primers. TCRdb used MiXCR to reprocess the 5' RACE reads, holding one entry per CDR3 protein. Among under 50,000 distinct CDR3 sequences listed, 27% were seen once. This clonotype appeared a few times. Its antigen is still unknown. J is TRBJ2-3 and V is TRBV7-9, with D possibly TRBD1 on 5 matching bases. This sequence originates from a man aged 18 to 35 who had mild COVID-19 (a few samples of this study predate the infection). Cell type and time point are not known. The specimen sequenced was PBMCs or a T cell subset sorted from them (not recorded which). CDR3 residues: CASSPVMGLTDTQYF. The CDR3 nucleotides are TGTGCCAGCAGCCCGGTAATGGGGCTTACAGATACGCAGTATTTT.